A selection of T cell receptor beta chains follows, all from one sample in a study of cytomegalovirus exposure and HLA in healthy donors. Profiling relied on immunoSEQ multiplex PCR, and the TCRdb table lists in-frame clones only, not all of them. The data contain roughly 350,000 clones, approximately 90% of them seen just once; the ten biggest clones take up over 0.8%. The sample was PBMCs. Receptor source: a woman aged 18-30 years in good health and CMV-seronegative. Both conserved end residues are part of each CDR3. A D gene is named only where the DNA matches it firmly. The size field is filled for only some rows; it gives once, few, many or a size class.

v_gene: TRBV7-9
j_gene: TRBJ1-5
d_gene: TRBD1
abundance: -
CDR3aa: CASSPDRDFGQPQHF
CDR3nt: TGTGCCAGCAGCCCGGACAGGGACTTCGGTCAGCCCCAGCATTTT

v_gene: TRBV7-2
j_gene: TRBJ1-2
d_gene: TRBD1
abundance: -
CDR3aa: CASSSKTGDYGYTF
CDR3nt: TGTGCCAGCAGCAGCAAGACAGGGGACTATGGCTACACCTTC

v_gene: TRBV28
j_gene: TRBJ1-2
d_gene: -
abundance: -
CDR3aa: CASSATDRSLYGYTF
CDR3nt: TGTGCCAGCAGTGCCACCGACAGGAGCCTCTATGGCTACACCTTC

v_gene: TRBV28
j_gene: TRBJ2-7
d_gene: TRBD2
abundance: -
CDR3aa: CASTPGGAKPAYEQYF
CDR3nt: TGTGCCAGCACCCCGGGAGGGGCCAAGCCGGCCTACGAGCAGTACTTC

v_gene: TRBV27
j_gene: TRBJ1-2
d_gene: TRBD1
abundance: -
CDR3aa: CASSKPDRDYGYTF
CDR3nt: TGTGCCAGCAGTAAACCCGACAGGGACTATGGCTACACCTTC

v_gene: TRBV4-1
j_gene: TRBJ2-3
d_gene: TRBD1
abundance: -
CDR3aa: CATQGVADTQYF
CDR3nt: TGCGCCACCCAGGGGGTTGCGGATACGCAGTATTTT

v_gene: TRBV28
j_gene: TRBJ1-2
d_gene: -
abundance: few
CDR3aa: CASSLQGAVRYTF
CDR3nt: TGTGCCAGCAGCCTGCAGGGCGCGGTACGCTACACCTTC

v_gene: TRBV4-1
j_gene: TRBJ1-4
d_gene: -
abundance: -
CDR3aa: CASSQGRRTVAANEKLFF
CDR3nt: TGCGCCAGCAGCCAAGGGCGGAGGACGGTTGCCGCTAATGAAAAACTGTTTTTT

v_gene: TRBV27
j_gene: TRBJ2-2
d_gene: -
abundance: -
CDR3aa: CASQRGAGADTGELFF
CDR3nt: TGTGCCAGCCAAAGAGGCGCAGGGGCGGACACCGGGGAGCTGTTTTTT

v_gene: TRBV19
j_gene: TRBJ2-7
d_gene: -
abundance: -
CDR3aa: CASSTNFAGKGEQYF
CDR3nt: TGTGCCAGTAGCACAAACTTTGCAGGGAAGGGGGAGCAGTACTTC

v_gene: TRBV2
j_gene: TRBJ2-5
d_gene: TRBD2
abundance: -
CDR3aa: CASSERLAGGPGETQYF
CDR3nt: TGTGCCAGCAGTGAAAGGCTAGCGGGAGGGCCAGGAGAGACCCAGTACTTC

v_gene: TRBV29-1
j_gene: TRBJ2-7
d_gene: TRBD2
abundance: -
CDR3aa: CSARTSGSNEQYF
CDR3nt: TGCAGCGCCCGGACTAGCGGGAGCAACGAGCAGTACTTC

v_gene: TRBV27
j_gene: TRBJ2-7
d_gene: -
abundance: -
CDR3aa: CASSFGYSLYEQYF
CDR3nt: TGTGCCAGCAGTTTTGGTTACAGCCTTTACGAGCAGTACTTC

v_gene: TRBV7-2
j_gene: TRBJ2-7
d_gene: -
abundance: once
CDR3aa: CASSLYAAGTYEQYF
CDR3nt: TGTGCCAGCAGCTTATATGCGGCGGGGACCTACGAGCAGTACTTC

v_gene: TRBV27
j_gene: TRBJ2-7
d_gene: TRBD2
abundance: -
CDR3aa: CASSLRHGSGSYEQYF
CDR3nt: TGTGCCAGCAGTTTACGTCATGGTAGCGGGAGCTACGAGCAGTACTTC

v_gene: TRBV25-1
j_gene: TRBJ1-3
d_gene: -
abundance: -
CDR3aa: CASWAGKGGNTIYF
CDR3nt: TGTGCCAGCTGGGCAGGGAAAGGTGGAAACACCATATATTTT

v_gene: TRBV2
j_gene: TRBJ1-1
d_gene: TRBD1
abundance: -
CDR3aa: CASRATGVNTEAFF
CDR3nt: TGTGCCAGCAGAGCAACAGGGGTGAACACTGAAGCTTTCTTT

v_gene: TRBV27
j_gene: TRBJ2-2
d_gene: -
abundance: -
CDR3aa: CASSFIASRGGELFF
CDR3nt: TGTGCCAGCAGTTTCATCGCTAGCCGGGGCGGGGAGCTGTTTTTT

v_gene: TRBV2
j_gene: TRBJ2-5
d_gene: TRBD2
abundance: -
CDR3aa: CASTGGGQETQYF
CDR3nt: TGTGCCAGCACGGGAGGGGGCCAAGAGACCCAGTACTTC

v_gene: TRBV7-2
j_gene: TRBJ2-7
d_gene: TRBD2
abundance: -
CDR3aa: CASSLALAGGEQYF
CDR3nt: TGTGCCAGCAGCTTAGCACTAGCGGGAGGCGAGCAGTACTTC

v_gene: TRBV5-6
j_gene: TRBJ2-6
d_gene: TRBD2
abundance: -
CDR3aa: CASSLWGSGRAGANVLTF
CDR3nt: TGTGCCAGCAGCTTGTGGGGTAGCGGGAGGGCCGGGGCCAACGTCCTGACTTTC

v_gene: TRBV5-4
j_gene: TRBJ2-3
d_gene: -
abundance: -
CDR3aa: CASSLGGEVTDTQYF
CDR3nt: TGTGCCAGCAGCTTGGGGGGGGAAGTCACAGATACGCAGTATTTT

v_gene: TRBV12-5
j_gene: TRBJ2-5
d_gene: TRBD2
abundance: -
CDR3aa: CASGLGGTSAIQETQYF
CDR3nt: TGTGCTAGTGGTTTGGGGGGGACTAGCGCGATCCAAGAGACCCAGTACTTC

v_gene: TRBV7-2
j_gene: TRBJ2-6
d_gene: -
abundance: -
CDR3aa: CASSLGSGLSGANVLTF
CDR3nt: TGTGCCAGCAGCTTAGGGTCTGGCCTCTCTGGGGCCAACGTCCTGACTTTC

v_gene: TRBV27
j_gene: TRBJ2-3
d_gene: -
abundance: -
CDR3aa: CATNGKGVDTQYF
CDR3nt: TGTGCCACCAATGGCAAAGGGGTGGATACGCAGTATTTT

v_gene: TRBV19
j_gene: TRBJ1-5
d_gene: -
abundance: -
CDR3aa: CASSTQGPYSNQPQHF
CDR3nt: TGTGCCAGTAGTACACAGGGACCGTATAGCAATCAGCCCCAGCATTTT

v_gene: TRBV5-1
j_gene: TRBJ2-7
d_gene: -
abundance: -
CDR3aa: CASSWGDFSYEQYF
CDR3nt: TGCGCCAGCAGCTGGGGGGACTTTTCCTACGAGCAGTACTTC

v_gene: TRBV19
j_gene: TRBJ1-1
d_gene: TRBD1
abundance: -
CDR3aa: CASASSGQVNTEAFF
CDR3nt: TGTGCCAGTGCCAGTTCGGGACAGGTGAACACTGAAGCTTTCTTT

v_gene: TRBV7-2
j_gene: TRBJ1-5
d_gene: TRBD1
abundance: -
CDR3aa: CASSQTGGSAQPQHF
CDR3nt: TGTGCCAGCAGCCAAACAGGGGGCTCGGCTCAGCCCCAGCATTTT

v_gene: TRBV2
j_gene: TRBJ2-7
d_gene: TRBD1
abundance: -
CDR3aa: CASSSEGAVWADYEQYF
CDR3nt: TGTGCCAGCAGTAGTGAGGGGGCGGTCTGGGCCGATTACGAGCAGTACTTC

v_gene: TRBV6-4
j_gene: TRBJ2-3
d_gene: TRBD1
abundance: -
CDR3aa: CASSREAGGSDTQYF
CDR3nt: TGTGCCAGCAGTAGAGAGGCAGGGGGCTCAGATACGCAGTATTTT

v_gene: TRBV6-5
j_gene: TRBJ2-7
d_gene: -
abundance: -
CDR3aa: CASRPTLPSYEQYF
CDR3nt: TGTGCCAGCAGACCTACCCTCCCTTCCTACGAGCAGTACTTC

v_gene: TRBV12-5
j_gene: TRBJ2-1
d_gene: TRBD2
abundance: -
CDR3aa: CASSTSDHSYNEQFF
CDR3nt: TGTGCTAGTAGTACTAGCGACCACTCCTACAATGAGCAGTTCTTC

v_gene: TRBV7-3
j_gene: TRBJ2-2
d_gene: -
abundance: -
CDR3aa: CASSSLTGELFF
CDR3nt: TGTGCCAGCAGCTCCCTCACCGGGGAGCTGTTTTTT

v_gene: TRBV27
j_gene: TRBJ2-7
d_gene: TRBD1
abundance: -
CDR3aa: CASSPARGKQGDSYEQYF
CDR3nt: TGTGCCAGCAGCCCTGCACGGGGAAAACAGGGGGACTCCTACGAGCAGTACTTC

v_gene: TRBV28
j_gene: TRBJ2-2
d_gene: TRBD2
abundance: -
CDR3aa: CASSFEASGNTGELFF
CDR3nt: TGTGCCAGCAGTTTCGAGGCTAGCGGTAACACCGGGGAGCTGTTTTTT